This passage covers 15 T cell receptor beta chains from one sample sequenced in a study of cytomegalovirus exposure and HLA in healthy donors. It was with 60 Vbeta and 13 Jbeta primers that the PCR ran. The table came from immunoSEQ multiplex PCR; TCRdb's copy has only in-frame clones and leaves some out. The sample includes 150,000 to 200,000 clones, around 81% of them seen just once. The sequencing input was PBMCs. Receptors originate from a young woman in good health and CMV-seropositive.

The rearrangement joins TRBV19 to TRBJ1-6, with D perhaps TRBD1 (5 bases). Trimming cost V 9 bases and J 7 bases, with 16 bases left between them. The germline V gene has CDR1 LNHDA and CDR2 SQIVND (reference sequence). The CDR3 has 14 amino acids. Here the CDR3 DNA reads TGTGCCAGCGGGGAGGGACTCATGAATTCACCCCTCCACTTT. The encoded protein is CASGEGLMNSPLHF.

The chain carries TRBV5-1 and TRBJ1-1; D call uncertain. Germline V gene data show CDR1 as SGHRS and CDR2 as YFSETQ. With 0 bases removed from V and 7 bases from J, the gap between germline ends came to 7 bases. The CDR3 covers 12 residues. The CDR3 nucleotides read TGCGCCAGCAGCTTGGGGGCGGGTGAAGCTTTCTTT. It yields the protein CASSLGAGEAFF. The complete variable domain, with remaining parts taken from reference TRBV5-1 and TRBJ1-1, reads KAGVTQTPRYLIKTRGQQVTLSCSPISGHRSVSWYQQTPGQGLQFLFEYFSETQRNKGNFPGRFSGRQFSNSRSEMNVSTLELGDSALYLCASSLGAGEAFFGQGTRLTVV.

In this sample, this clone turned up once. CDR3 DNA sequence: TGTGCCAGCTCAGGGCAGGGGAACACCGGGGAGCTGTTTTTT. Its translation: CASSGQGNTGELFF. The chain has TRBV18 and TRBJ2-2; D perhaps matches TRBD1 (5 bases). V lost 5 bases and J lost 1, with 8 bases in between. Germline CDR1 KGHSH, CDR2 LQKENI. CDR3 size: 14 residues.

The gene calls are TRBV7-2 and TRBJ2-2; TRBD2 aligns across 15 bases. J was trimmed by 7 bases and V by 2 bases; bases with no gene match: 11. The length of the CDR3 is 19 residues. Germline V gene lookup returns CDR1 SGHTA and CDR2 FQGNSA. The CDR3 DNA is TGTGCCAGCAGCTTACTAGGGACTAGCGGGGGGCTCGCCAGCGGGGAGCTGTTTTTT. Translated, it gives CASSLLGTSGGLASGELFF. Full variable domain (outside the CDR3, taken from reference TRBV7-2 and TRBJ2-2): GAGVSQSPSNKVTEKGKDVELRCDPISGHTALYWYRQSLGQGLEFLIYFQGNSAPDKSGLPSDRFSAERTGGSVSTLTIQRTQQEDSAVYLCASSLLGTSGGLASGELFFGEGSRLTVL.

This chain connects TRBV7-6 to TRBJ2-1; D gene unclear. Trimming took off 2 bases at V and 9 bases at J, with 5 bases between the two ends. The CDR3 length is 11 residues. CDR1 SGHVS and CDR2 FNYEAQ come from the germline V gene. CDR3 coding DNA: TGTGCCAGCAGCTTACACGGTGAGCAGTTCTTC. Translation gives CASSLHGEQFF. Variable domain in full (rest from reference TRBV7-6 and TRBJ2-1): GAGVSQSPRYKVTKRGQDVALRCDPISGHVSLYWYRQALGQGPEFLTYFNYEAQQDKSGLPNDRFSAERPEGSISTLTIQRTEQRDSAMYRCASSLHGEQFFGPGTRLTVL.

CDR3 DNA: TGCGCCAGCCGCCTGTCCCGAGACTCTGGAAACACCATATATTTT. It translates to CASRLSRDSGNTIYF. The gene calls are TRBV5-1 and TRBJ1-3; D uncertain. This CDR3 spans 15 amino acids. Germline CDR1 reads SGHRS; CDR2 reads YFSETQ. V was cut by 7 bases and J by 0 bases, with 14 bases left in between.

The chain joins TRBV6-5 to TRBJ1-2; TRBD1 agrees at 10 bases. This CDR3 is 14 amino acids long. Germline V gene data show CDR1 as MNHEY and CDR2 as SVGAGI. With V trimmed by 7 bases and J by 6 bases, 8 bases remained unmatched. As DNA, the CDR3 is TGTGCCAGCACCCGGGGGACAGGGGTTAATGGCTACACCTTC. Translated, it gives CASTRGTGVNGYTF.

The genes are TRBV27 and TRBJ1-5, with D possibly matching TRBD1 (5 bases). The germline V and J ends were trimmed by 6 bases and 5 bases, with 11 bases remaining between them. The CDR3 is made up of 13 amino acids. Germline lookup yields CDR1 MNHEY and CDR2 SMNVEV (reference sequence). CDR3 loop: CASSRVPDQPQHF. CDR3 sequence (DNA): TGTGCCAGCAGCAGGGTTCCCGATCAGCCCCAGCATTTT.

CDR3 sequence reads: CASSNRETYGYTF. CDR3 in DNA: TGTGCCAGCAGTAACCGGGAGACCTATGGCTACACCTTC. This chain joins TRBV6-5 and TRBJ1-2; the D is unclear. Germline V CDR1 and CDR2: MNHEY, SVGAGI. Trimming removed 5 bases from V and 4 bases from J, with 11 bases in between. The CDR3 is made up of 13 amino acids.

This sequence joins TRBV11-2 and TRBJ2-3, with 7 nucleotides matching TRBD2. The CDR3 has 15 amino acids. Germline-derived CDR1 and CDR2 are SGHAT and FQNNGV. V was pared by 5 bases and J by 3 bases, with 8 bases of the junction left unmatched. The CDR3 DNA follows: TGTGCCAGCAGCCCTACTAGCGTCGGGACAGATACGCAGTATTTT. Its protein is CASSPTSVGTDTQYF.

A word on this clone: One end of the junction fails to match germline, which may point to a read error. The chain is built from TRBV7-9 and TRBJ1-4; no reliable D call. The CDR3 runs 14 residues. CDR1 is SEHNR, CDR2 FQNEAQ, per germline (reference sequence). The CDR3 protein is CASSLAPEDEELFF. In DNA, the CDR3 is TGTGCCAGCAGCTTAGCGCCCGAGGATGAAGAACTGTTTTTT.

The chain uses TRBV15 and TRBJ2-5; 8 bases align to TRBD1. The length of the CDR3 is 16 residues. In germline, CDR1 is LNHNV, CDR2 YYDKDF (reference sequence). J gave up 4 bases and V 6 bases, and 13 bases lay outside the gene matches. This CDR3 reads CATRQGEPSERETQYF. The CDR3 DNA is TGTGCCACCAGACAGGGGGAGCCTAGTGAAAGAGAGACCCAGTACTTC.

CDR3 region: CASSLGLRGAIDEQYF. CDR3 in DNA: TGTGCCAGCAGCTTAGGTCTCCGGGGGGCTATTGACGAGCAGTACTTC. The chain has TRBV7-9 and TRBJ2-7, with D tentatively TRBD2 (7 bases). Trimming took off 1 base at V and 5 bases at J, with 18 bases between the two ends. The length of the CDR3 is 16 residues. Germline V gene lookup returns CDR1 SEHNR and CDR2 FQNEAQ (reference sequence).

This clone appeared once. V gene TRBV2 combines with J gene TRBJ2-5, with a weak D call TRBD1 (5 bases). There are 12 residues in the CDR3. The V end lost 8 bases, the J end lost 7 bases, and 14 bases lay between the germline ends. The germline V gene encodes CDR1 SNHLY and CDR2 FYNNEI. DNA for the CDR3: TGTGCCAGCCGGTCTTCTAGGGGGACCCAGTACTTC. It specifies CASRSSRGTQYF.

This chain connects TRBV30 to TRBJ1-1; 7 bases fit TRBD1. The CDR3 totals 13 residues. Germline V gives CDR1 GTSNPN, CDR2 SVGIG (reference sequence). J lost 5 bases, V lost 2 bases, and 5 bases had no gene match. CDR3 nucleotides: TGTGCCTGGAGTCTCACAGGGGTAACTGAAGCTTTCTTT. Its protein product is CAWSLTGVTEAFF. Full variable domain (outside the CDR3, taken from reference TRBV30 and TRBJ1-1): SQTIHQWPATLVQPVGSPLSLECTVEGTSNPNLYWYRQAAGRGLQLLFYSVGIGQISSEVPQNLSASRPQDRQFILSSKKLLLSDSGFYLCAWSLTGVTEAFFGQGTRLTVV.